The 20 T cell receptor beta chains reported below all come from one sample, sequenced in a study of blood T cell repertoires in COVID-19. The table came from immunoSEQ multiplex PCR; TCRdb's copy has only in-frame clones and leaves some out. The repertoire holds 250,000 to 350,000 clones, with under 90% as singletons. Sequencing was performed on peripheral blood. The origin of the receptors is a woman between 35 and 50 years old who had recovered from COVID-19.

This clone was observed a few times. For the CDR3, the DNA is TGTGCCAGTAGTATTGTAGGCAGGGGGTCTGTGCAGTACTTC. Translation gives CASSIVGRGSVQYF. The genes are TRBV19 and TRBJ2-7; the match to TRBD1 covers 7 bases. Germline V gene lookup returns CDR1 LNHDA and CDR2 SQIVND (reference sequence). The CDR3 consists of 14 residues. With 3 bases clipped from V and 9 bases from J, the junction kept 11 bases outside the gene matches.

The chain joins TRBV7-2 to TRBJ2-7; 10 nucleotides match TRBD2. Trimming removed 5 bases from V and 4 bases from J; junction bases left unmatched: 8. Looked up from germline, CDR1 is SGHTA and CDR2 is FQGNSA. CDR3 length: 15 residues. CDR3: CASSASTSGQYEQYF. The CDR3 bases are TGTGCCAGCAGCGCCTCGACTAGCGGGCAATACGAGCAGTACTTC. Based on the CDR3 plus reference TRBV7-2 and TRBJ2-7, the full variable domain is GAGVSQSPSNKVTEKGKDVELRCDPISGHTALYWYRQSLGQGLEFLIYFQGNSAPDKSGLPSDRFSAERTGGSVSTLTIQRTQQEDSAVYLCASSASTSGQYEQYFGPGTRLTVT.

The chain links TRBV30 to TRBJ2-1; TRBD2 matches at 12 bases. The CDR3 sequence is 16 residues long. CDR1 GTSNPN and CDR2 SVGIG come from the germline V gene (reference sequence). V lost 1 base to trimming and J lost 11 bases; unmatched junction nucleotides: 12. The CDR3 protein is CAWSAPGTSGPDKQFF. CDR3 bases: TGTGCCTGGAGTGCCCCCGGGACTAGCGGGCCCGATAAGCAGTTCTTC.

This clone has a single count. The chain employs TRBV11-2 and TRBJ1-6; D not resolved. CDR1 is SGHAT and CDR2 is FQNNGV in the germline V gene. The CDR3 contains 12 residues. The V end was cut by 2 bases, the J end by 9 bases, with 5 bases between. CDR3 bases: TGTGCCAGCAGCTTAATATCTTCACCCCTCCACTTT. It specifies CASSLISSPLHF.

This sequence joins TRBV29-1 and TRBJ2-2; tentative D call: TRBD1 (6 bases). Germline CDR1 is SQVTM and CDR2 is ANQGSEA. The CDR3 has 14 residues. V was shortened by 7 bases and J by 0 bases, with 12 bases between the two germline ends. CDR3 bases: TGCAGCGCTGAGACAGGTTCGAACACCGGGGAGCTGTTTTTT. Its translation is CSAETGSNTGELFF.

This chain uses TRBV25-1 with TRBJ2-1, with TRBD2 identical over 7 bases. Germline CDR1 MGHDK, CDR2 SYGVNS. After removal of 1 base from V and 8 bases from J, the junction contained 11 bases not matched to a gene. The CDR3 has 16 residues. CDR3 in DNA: TGTGCCAGCAGTGAATGGAGACTAGCTGGAGGGGATGAGCAGTTCTTC. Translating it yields CASSEWRLAGGDEQFF. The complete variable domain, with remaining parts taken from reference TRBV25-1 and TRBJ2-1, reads EADIYQTPRYLVIGTGKKITLECSQTMGHDKMYWYQQDPGMELHLIHYSYGVNSTEKGDLSSESTVSRIRTEHFPLTLESARPSHTSQYLCASSEWRLAGGDEQFFGPGTRLTVL.

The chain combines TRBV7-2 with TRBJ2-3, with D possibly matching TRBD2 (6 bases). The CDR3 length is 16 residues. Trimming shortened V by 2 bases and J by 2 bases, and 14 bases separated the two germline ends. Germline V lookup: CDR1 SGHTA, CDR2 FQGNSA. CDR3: CASSLYPGLNTDTQYF. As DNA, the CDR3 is TGTGCCAGCAGCTTATATCCGGGACTTAACACAGATACGCAGTATTTT.

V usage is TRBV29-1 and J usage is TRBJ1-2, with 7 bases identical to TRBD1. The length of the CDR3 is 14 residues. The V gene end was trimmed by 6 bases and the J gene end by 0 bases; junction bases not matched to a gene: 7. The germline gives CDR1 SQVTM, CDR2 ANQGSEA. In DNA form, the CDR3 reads TGCAGCGTCCTCGGGACAGTCCCTAACTATGGCTACACCTTC. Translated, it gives CSVLGTVPNYGYTF.

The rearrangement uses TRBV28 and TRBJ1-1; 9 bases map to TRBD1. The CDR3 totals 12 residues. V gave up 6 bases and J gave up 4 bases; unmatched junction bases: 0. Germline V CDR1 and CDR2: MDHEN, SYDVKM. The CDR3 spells CASRTGGTEAFF. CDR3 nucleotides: TGTGCCAGCAGGACAGGGGGCACTGAAGCTTTCTTT. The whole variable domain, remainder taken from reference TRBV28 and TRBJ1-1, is DVKVTQSSRYLVKRTGEKVFLECVQDMDHENMFWYRQDPGLGLRLIYFSYDVKMKEKGDIPEGYSVSREKKERFSLILESASTNQTSMYLCASRTGGTEAFFGQGTRLTVV.

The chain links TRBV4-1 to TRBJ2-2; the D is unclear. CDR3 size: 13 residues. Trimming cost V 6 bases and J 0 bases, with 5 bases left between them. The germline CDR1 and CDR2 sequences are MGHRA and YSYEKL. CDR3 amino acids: CASRQTNTGELFF. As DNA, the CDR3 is TGCGCCAGCAGGCAGACGAACACCGGGGAGCTGTTTTTT.

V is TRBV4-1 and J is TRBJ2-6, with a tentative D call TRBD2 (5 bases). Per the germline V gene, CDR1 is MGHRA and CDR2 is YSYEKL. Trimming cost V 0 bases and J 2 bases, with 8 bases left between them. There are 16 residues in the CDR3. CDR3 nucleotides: TGCGCCAGCAGCCAAGATCGAGGGCCTGGGGCCAACGTCCTGACTTTC. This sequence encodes CASSQDRGPGANVLTF.

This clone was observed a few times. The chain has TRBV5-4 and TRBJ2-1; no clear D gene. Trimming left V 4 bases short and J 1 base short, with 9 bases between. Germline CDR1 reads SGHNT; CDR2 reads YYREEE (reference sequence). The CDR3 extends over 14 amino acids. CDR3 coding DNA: TGTGCCAGCAGCCCCGGGTCTTCCTACAATGAGCAGTTCTTC. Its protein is CASSPGSSYNEQFF.

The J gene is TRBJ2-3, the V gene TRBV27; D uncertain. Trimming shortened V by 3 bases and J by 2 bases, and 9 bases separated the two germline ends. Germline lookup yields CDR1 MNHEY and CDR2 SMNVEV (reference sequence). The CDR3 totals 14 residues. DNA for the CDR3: TGTGCCAGCAGTTTTAGTCATGTCACAGATACGCAGTATTTT. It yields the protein CASSFSHVTDTQYF.

The CDR3 nucleotides read TGTGCCAGCAGTTGTACCGGGACAGGGCTCACAGATACGCAGTATTTT. Translating it yields CASSCTGTGLTDTQYF. V and J are TRBV7-4 and TRBJ2-3, with 9 nucleotides matching TRBD1. V lost 6 bases, J lost 2 bases, and 9 bases stayed unmatched. The CDR3 has 16 residues. Germline CDR1 SGHVT, CDR2 SQSDAQ. Supplemented by reference TRBV7-4 and TRBJ2-3, the full variable domain reads GAGVSQSPRYKVAKRGRDVALRCDSISGHVTLYWYRQTLGQGSEVLTYSQSDAQRDKSGRPSGRFSAERPERSVSTLKIQRTEQGDSAVYLCASSCTGTGLTDTQYFGPGTRLTVL.

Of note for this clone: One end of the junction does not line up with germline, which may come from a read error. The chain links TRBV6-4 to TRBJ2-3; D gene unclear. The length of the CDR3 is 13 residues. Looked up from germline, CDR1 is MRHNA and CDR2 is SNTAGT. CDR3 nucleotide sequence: TGTGCCAGCAGTGACCCTGGCACGGATACGCAGTATTTT. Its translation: CASSDPGTDTQYF.

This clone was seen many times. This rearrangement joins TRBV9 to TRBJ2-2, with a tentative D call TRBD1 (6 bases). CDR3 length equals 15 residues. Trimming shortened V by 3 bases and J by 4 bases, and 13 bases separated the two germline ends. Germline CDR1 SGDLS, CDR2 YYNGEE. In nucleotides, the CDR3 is TGTGCCAGCAGCGCCCACAGGGTCGGCACCGGGGAGCTGTTTTTT. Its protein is CASSAHRVGTGELFF.

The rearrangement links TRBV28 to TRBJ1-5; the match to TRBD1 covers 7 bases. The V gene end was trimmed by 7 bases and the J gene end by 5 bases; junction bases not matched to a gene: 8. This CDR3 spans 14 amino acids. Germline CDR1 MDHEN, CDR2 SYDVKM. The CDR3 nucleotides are TGTGCCAGCAATCTAGGGGGCCCCTATCAGCCCCAGCATTTT. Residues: CASNLGGPYQPQHF.

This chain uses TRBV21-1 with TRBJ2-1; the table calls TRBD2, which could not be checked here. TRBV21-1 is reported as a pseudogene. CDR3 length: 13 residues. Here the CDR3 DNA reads TGTGCCACTTTAGCGGGAGGGGGCAATGAGCAGTTCTTC. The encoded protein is CATLAGGGNEQFF.

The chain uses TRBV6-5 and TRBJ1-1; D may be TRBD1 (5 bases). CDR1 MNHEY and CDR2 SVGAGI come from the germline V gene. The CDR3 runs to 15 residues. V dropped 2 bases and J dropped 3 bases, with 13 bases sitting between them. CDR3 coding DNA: TGTGCCAGCAGTTACGCGGGACCACCGGACACTGAAGCTTTCTTT. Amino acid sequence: CASSYAGPPDTEAFF.

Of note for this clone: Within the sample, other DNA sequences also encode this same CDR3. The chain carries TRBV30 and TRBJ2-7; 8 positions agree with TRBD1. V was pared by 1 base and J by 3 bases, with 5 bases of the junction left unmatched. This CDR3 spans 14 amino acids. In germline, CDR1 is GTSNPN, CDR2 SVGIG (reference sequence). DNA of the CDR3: TGTGCCTGGAGTGCCGGGACAGGAGACTACGAGCAGTACTTC. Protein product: CAWSAGTGDYEQYF. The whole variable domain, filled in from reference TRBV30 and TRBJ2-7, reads SQTIHQWPATLVQPVGSPLSLECTVEGTSNPNLYWYRQAAGRGLQLLFYSVGIGQISSEVPQNLSASRPQDRQFILSSKKLLLSDSGFYLCAWSAGTGDYEQYFGPGTRLTVT.